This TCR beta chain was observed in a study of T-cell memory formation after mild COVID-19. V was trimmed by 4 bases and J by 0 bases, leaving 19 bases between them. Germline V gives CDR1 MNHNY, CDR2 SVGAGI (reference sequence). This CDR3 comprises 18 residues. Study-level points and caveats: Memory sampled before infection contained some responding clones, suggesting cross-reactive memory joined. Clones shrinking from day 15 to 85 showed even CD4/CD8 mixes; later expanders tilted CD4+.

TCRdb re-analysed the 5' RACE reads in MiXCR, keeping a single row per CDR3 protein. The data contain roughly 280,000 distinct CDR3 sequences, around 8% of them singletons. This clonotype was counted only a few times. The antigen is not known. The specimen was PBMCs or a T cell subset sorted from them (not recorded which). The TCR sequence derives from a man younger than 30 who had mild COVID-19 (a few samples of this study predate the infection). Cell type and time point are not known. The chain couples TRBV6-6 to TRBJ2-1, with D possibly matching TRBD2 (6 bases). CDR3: CASSWGVGAVASYNEQFF. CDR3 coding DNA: TGTGCCAGCAGTTGGGGGGTAGGAGCGGTGGCCTCCTACAATGAGCAGTTCTTC.